One and the same sample provided the 5 T cell receptor beta chains below, sequenced in a study of T cells in Graves' hyperthyroidism and ophthalmopathy. Template material for amplifying TCR beta CDR3 regions consisted of RNA transcripts. HTBI primers drove first-round RT-PCR of the TCR CDR3. TCRdb reprocessed the multiplex PCR reads via MiXCR and lists one record per CDR3 protein. The sample carries approximately 600,000 distinct CDR3 sequences, about 15% recorded once. Sequenced: blood. These receptors were obtained from a woman aged 40 to 50 with Graves' ophthalmopathy.

This clonotype came up many times. J is TRBJ1-6 and V is TRBV6-5; 8 positions match TRBD1. Germline V CDR1 and CDR2: MNHEY, SVGAGI. The CDR3 spans 15 residues. With V trimmed by 0 bases and J by 10 bases, 5 bases remained unmatched. CDR3 loop: CASSYSTGEISPLHF. The CDR3 coding sequence is TGTGCCAGCAGTTACTCGACAGGGGAAATCTCACCCCTCCACTTT.

In this sample, this clonotype turned up many times. The V call is TRBV6-1, the J call TRBJ2-5; TRBD1 is a possible D gene (5 bases). The CDR3 consists of 14 residues. Germline V lookup: CDR1 MNHNS, CDR2 SASEGT. V shed 3 bases and J shed 5 bases, with 13 bases lying between them. The CDR3 DNA reads as TGTGCCAGCAGTGATGGGGCAGGACCCGAGACCCAGTACTTC. This gives the protein CASSDGAGPETQYF.

This clonotype was counted ten times or more. V gene TRBV12-3 or TRBV12-4 combines with J gene TRBJ2-5; 7 bases fit TRBD1. After removal of 3 bases from V and 2 bases from J, the junction contained 3 bases not matched to a gene. This CDR3 is built from 14 residues. This chain's CDR3 is CASSFSGQQETQYF. Here the CDR3 DNA reads TGTGCCAGCAGTTTCTCGGGACAGCAAGAGACCCAGTACTTC.

This clonotype was observed many times. This rearrangement joins TRBV29-1 to TRBJ2-7, with TRBD1 identical over 7 bases. V lost 5 bases, J lost 3 bases, and 1 base stayed unmatched. The CDR3 length is 11 residues. Germline V gene lookup returns CDR1 SQVTM and CDR2 ANQGSEA. This CDR3 reads CSVRTGYEQYF. The DNA for the CDR3 is TGCAGCGTTCGGACAGGCTACGAGCAGTACTTC.

This clonotype has at least ten counts. Being one base from a much bigger clone, this may be a read error. This rearrangement joins TRBV11-2 to TRBJ2-5; D is uncertain. The germline V gene encodes CDR1 SGHAT and CDR2 FQNNGV. The CDR3 loop spans 13 amino acids. Trimming pared 5 bases from V and 2 bases from J, leaving 9 bases between. The CDR3 DNA reads TGTGCCAGCAGCCCCGGTTGGCAAGAGACCCAGTACTTC. This codes for CASSPGWQETQYF.